This T cell receptor (beta chain) was documented in a study of blood T cell repertoires in COVID-19. Trimming took 5 bases from V and 6 from J; bases not matched to a gene: 13. The CDR3 spans 16 residues. The V gene's germline CDR1 is MDHEN and CDR2 SYDVKM. Data came from immunoSEQ multiplex PCR; TCRdb stores just in-frame clones and leaves some out. Here the sample spans over 25,000 clones, 85% being singletons. The rearrangement joins TRBV28 to TRBJ2-4; 7 nucleotides align to TRBD2. This clonotype was obtained from a human donor in a cohort sampled during active COVID-19. The sample comprised peripheral blood. CDR3 region: CASSAGLRQVTNIQYF. CDR3 coding DNA: TGTGCCAGCAGTGCGGGACTACGCCAAGTGACAAACATTCAGTACTTC.